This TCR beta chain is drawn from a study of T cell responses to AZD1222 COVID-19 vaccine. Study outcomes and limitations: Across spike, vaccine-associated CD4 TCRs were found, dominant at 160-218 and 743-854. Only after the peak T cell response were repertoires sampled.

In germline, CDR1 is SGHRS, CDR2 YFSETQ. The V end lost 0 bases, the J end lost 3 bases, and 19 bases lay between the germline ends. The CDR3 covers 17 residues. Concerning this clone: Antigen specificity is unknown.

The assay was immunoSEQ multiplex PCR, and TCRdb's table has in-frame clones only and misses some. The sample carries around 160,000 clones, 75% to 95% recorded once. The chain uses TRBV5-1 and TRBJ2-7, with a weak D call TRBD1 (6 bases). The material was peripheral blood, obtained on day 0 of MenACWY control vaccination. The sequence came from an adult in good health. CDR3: CASSLEVPGQSVYEQYF. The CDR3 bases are TGCGCCAGCAGCTTGGAAGTACCCGGACAGAGCGTCTACGAGCAGTACTTC. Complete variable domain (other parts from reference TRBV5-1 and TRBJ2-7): KAGVTQTPRYLIKTRGQQVTLSCSPISGHRSVSWYQQTPGQGLQFLFEYFSETQRNKGNFPGRFSGRQFSNSRSEMNVSTLELGDSALYLCASSLEVPGQSVYEQYFGPGTRLTVT.